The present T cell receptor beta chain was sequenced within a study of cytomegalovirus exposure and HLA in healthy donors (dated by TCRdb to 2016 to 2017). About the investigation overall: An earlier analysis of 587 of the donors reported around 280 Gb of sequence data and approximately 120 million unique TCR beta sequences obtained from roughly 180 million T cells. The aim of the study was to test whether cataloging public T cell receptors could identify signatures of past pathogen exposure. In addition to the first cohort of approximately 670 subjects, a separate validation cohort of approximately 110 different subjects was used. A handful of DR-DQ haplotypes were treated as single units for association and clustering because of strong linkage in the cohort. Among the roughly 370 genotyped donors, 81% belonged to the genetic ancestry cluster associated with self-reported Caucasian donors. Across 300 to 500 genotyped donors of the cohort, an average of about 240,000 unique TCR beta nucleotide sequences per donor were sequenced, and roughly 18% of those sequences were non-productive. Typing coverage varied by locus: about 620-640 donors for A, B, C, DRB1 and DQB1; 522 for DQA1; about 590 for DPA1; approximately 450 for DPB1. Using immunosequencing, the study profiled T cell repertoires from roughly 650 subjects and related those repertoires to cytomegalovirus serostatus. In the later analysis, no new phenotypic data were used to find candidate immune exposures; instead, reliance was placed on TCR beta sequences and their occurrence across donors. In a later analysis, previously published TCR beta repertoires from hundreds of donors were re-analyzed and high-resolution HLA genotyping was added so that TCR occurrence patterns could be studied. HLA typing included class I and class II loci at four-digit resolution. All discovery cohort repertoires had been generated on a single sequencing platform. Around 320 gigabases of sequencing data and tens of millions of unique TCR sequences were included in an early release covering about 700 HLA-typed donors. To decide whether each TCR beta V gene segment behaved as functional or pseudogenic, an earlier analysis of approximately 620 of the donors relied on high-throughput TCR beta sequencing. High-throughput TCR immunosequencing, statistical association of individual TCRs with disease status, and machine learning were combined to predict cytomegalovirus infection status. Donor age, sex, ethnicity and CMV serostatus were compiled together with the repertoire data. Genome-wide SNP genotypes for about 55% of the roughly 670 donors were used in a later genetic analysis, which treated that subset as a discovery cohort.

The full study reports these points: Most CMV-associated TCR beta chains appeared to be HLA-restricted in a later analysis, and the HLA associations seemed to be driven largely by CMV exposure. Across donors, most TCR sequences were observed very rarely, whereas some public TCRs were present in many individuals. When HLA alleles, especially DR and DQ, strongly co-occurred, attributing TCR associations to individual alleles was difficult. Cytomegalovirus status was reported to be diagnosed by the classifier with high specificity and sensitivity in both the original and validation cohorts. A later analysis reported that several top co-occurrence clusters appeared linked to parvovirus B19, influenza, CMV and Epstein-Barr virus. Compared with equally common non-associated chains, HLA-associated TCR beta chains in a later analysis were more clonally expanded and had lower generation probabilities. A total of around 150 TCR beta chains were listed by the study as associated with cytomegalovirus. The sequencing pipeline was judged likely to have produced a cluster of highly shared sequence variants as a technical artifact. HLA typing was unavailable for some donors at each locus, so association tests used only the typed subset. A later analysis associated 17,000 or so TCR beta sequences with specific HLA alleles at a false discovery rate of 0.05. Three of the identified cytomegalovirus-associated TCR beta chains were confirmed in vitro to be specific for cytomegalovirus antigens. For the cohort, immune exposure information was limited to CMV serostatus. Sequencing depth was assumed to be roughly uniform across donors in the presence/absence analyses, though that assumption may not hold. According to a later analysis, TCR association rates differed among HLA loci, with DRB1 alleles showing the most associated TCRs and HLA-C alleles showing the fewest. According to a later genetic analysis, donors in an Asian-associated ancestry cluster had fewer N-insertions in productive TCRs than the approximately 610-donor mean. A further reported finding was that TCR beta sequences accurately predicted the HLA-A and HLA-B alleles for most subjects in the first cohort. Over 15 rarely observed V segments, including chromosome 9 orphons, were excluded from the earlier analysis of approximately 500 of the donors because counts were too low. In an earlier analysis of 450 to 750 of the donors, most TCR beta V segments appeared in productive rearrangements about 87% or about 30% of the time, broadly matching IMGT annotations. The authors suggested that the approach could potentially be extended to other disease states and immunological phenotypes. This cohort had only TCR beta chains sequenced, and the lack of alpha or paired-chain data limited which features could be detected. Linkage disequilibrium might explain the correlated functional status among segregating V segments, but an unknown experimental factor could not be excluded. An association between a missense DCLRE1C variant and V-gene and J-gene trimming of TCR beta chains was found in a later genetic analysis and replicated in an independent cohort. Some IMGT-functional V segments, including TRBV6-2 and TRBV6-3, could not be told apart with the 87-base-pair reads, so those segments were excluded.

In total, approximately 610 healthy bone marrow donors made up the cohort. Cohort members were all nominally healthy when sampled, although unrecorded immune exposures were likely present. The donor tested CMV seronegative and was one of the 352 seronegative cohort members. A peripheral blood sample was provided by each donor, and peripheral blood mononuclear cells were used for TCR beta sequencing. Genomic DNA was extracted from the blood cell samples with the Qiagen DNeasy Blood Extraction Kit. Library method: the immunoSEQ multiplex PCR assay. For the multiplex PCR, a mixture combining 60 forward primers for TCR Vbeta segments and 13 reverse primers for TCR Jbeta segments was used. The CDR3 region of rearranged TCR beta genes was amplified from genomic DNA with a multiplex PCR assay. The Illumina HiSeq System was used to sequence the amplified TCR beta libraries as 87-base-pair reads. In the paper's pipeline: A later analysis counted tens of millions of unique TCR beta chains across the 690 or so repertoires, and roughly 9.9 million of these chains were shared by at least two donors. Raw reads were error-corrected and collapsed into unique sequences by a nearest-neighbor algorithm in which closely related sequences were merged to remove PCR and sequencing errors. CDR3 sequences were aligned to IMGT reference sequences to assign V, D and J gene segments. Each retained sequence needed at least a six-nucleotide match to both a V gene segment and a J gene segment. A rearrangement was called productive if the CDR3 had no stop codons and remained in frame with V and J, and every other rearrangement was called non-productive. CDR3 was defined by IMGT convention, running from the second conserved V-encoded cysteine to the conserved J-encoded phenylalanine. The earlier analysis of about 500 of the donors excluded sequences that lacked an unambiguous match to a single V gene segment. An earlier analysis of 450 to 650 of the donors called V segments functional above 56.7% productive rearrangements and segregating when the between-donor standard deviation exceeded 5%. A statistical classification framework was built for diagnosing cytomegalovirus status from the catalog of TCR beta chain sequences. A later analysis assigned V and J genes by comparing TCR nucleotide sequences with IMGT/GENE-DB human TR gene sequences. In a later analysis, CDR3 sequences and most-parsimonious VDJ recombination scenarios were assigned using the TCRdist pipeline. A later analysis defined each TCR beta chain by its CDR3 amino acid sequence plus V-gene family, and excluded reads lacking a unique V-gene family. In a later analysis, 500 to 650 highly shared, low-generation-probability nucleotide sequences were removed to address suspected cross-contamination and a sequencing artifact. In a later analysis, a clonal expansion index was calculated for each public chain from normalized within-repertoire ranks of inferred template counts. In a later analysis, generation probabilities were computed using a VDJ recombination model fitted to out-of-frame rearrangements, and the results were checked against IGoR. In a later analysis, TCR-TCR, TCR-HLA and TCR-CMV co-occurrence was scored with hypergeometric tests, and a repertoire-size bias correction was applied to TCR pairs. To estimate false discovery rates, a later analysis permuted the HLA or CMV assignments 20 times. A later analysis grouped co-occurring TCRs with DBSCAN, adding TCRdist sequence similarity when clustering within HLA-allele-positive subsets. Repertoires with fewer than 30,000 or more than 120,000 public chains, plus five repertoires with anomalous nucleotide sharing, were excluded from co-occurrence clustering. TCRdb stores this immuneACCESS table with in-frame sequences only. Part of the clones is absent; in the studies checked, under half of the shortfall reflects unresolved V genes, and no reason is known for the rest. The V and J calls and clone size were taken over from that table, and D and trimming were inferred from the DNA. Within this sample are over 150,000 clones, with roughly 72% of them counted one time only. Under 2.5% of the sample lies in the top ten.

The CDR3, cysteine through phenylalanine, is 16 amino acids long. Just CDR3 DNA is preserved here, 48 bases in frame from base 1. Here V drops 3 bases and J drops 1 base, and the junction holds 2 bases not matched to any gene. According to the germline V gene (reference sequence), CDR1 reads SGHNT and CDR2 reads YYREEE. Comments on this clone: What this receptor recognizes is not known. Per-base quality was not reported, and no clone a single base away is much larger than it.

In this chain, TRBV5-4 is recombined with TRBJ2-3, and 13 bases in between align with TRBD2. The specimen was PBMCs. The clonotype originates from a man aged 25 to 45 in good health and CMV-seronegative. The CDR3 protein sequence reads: CASSSTSGGGTDTQYF. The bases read TGTGCCAGCAGCTCAACTAGCGGGGGGGGCACAGATACGCAGTATTTT.